The sequence of this TCR beta chain was determined in a study of beta chain features in type 1 diabetes. Study information: Sorted cells examined across all samples numbered 107,917,701.

cDNA synthesis used the whole RNA isolate, giving expressed TCRB sequences. Assay: immunoSEQ multiplex PCR; the TCRdb copy retains only in-frame clones and omits some. The repertoire has around 250,000 clones, more than 11% of them found once; the top ten carry just under 0.02%. Study outcomes and limitations: A moderate, significant TCRB CDR3 shortening appeared in type 1 diabetes across four CD4+ subsets.

Germline V CDR1 and CDR2: SEHNR, FQNEAQ (reference sequence). The CDR3 loop spans 16 amino acids. The V segment lost 5 bases and the J segment 5 bases; nucleotides outside the gene matches: 6. Turning to this clone: Its antigen is still unknown.

The receptor's source is a man aged 25 to 45 with type 1 diabetes. The sample was naive CD4+ T cells from blood. The chain has TRBV7-9 and TRBJ2-5; 15 bases map to TRBD2. The CDR3 bases are TGTGCCAGCAGCCGGGGACTAGCGGGAGGAACTGAGACCCAGTACTTC. Translating it yields CASSRGLAGGTETQYF.